These T cell receptor beta chains were read from a single sample in a study of Ad26.COV2.S vaccination and SARS-CoV-2 variants. Using immunoSEQ multiplex PCR, the repertoire was profiled, and TCRdb retains in-frame clones only, with some absent. This sample carries over 400,000 clones, roughly 90% of them seen once, and the ten largest clones take more than 1.5%. The material was peripheral blood, obtained in a trial of Ad26.COV2.S vaccine versus placebo. Source of these receptors: a person between 18 and 65 years old who received the Ad26.COV2.S COVID-19 vaccine or a placebo. Each CDR3 is given with its conserved first and last residue. A D gene is named only where the DNA matches it firmly. The size entry is marked missing in some rows and otherwise reads once, few, many or a size class.

>TRBJ1-1|.|TRBV19|.
TGTGCCAGTAGTATGGGAGCGGGGGGGGACACTGAAGCTTTCTTT
CASSMGAGGDTEAFF
>TRBJ2-2|.|TRBV5-1|.
TGCGCCAGCACCGGGACACGGAACACCGGGGAGCTGTTTTTT
CASTGTRNTGELFF
>TRBJ1-3|.|TRBV9|.
TGTGCCAGCAGCGTAGGATTCGGGGGCGCCAGCTCTGGAAACACCATATATTTT
CASSVGFGGASSGNTIYF
>TRBJ1-3|.|TRBV6-5|.
TGTGCCAGCAGTTACTCGAGGTTCTCTGGAAACACCATATATTTT
CASSYSRFSGNTIYF
>TRBJ1-1|TRBD1|TRBV7-2|once
TGTGCCAGCAGCTTACAGGGGGGGAACACTGAAGCTTTCTTT
CASSLQGGNTEAFF
>TRBJ1-4|.|TRBV5-4|.
TGTGCCAGCAGCTTGGGGGGGGATGGAAAACTGTTTTTT
CASSLGGDGKLFF
>TRBJ2-7|TRBD1|TRBV9|.
TGTGCCAGCAGCCCGCGACAGGGGGGCTCCGAGCAGTACTTC
CASSPRQGGSEQYF
>TRBJ2-5|.|TRBV7-9|.
TGTGCCAGCAGCTTAGGGGGCCAAGAGACCCAGTACTTC
CASSLGGQETQYF
>TRBJ2-7|TRBD2|TRBV7-6|.
TGTGCCAGCAGCCGTGGACTAGCGGGGGCTCCCTCCTACGAGCAGTACTTC
CASSRGLAGAPSYEQYF
>TRBJ2-7|TRBD2|TRBV7-8|.
TGTGCCAGCACCCAGCGGGGGACCTACGAGCAGTACTTC
CASTQRGTYEQYF
>TRBJ2-2|TRBD2|TRBV5-4|.
TGTGCCAGCACCTACCCGGGGCGGGAGGCCGGGGAGCTGTTTTTT
CASTYPGREAGELFF
>TRBJ2-7|TRBD2|TRBV6-5|.
TGTGCCAGCACCGAAGTCGCGGGGGAGTACGAGCAGTACTTC
CASTEVAGEYEQYF
>TRBJ2-3|.|TRBV24-1|.
TGTGCCACCAGTGACGGATCAGGGTTCACAGATACGCAGTATTTT
CATSDGSGFTDTQYF
>TRBJ1-5|.|TRBV4-1|.
TGCGCCAGCAGCCAGGGACCCTTGGGCAATCAGCCCCAGCATTTT
CASSQGPLGNQPQHF
>TRBJ1-2|TRBD1|TRBV19|.
TGTGCCAGTAGTATAGGGACAGGGAATGGCTACACCTTC
CASSIGTGNGYTF
>TRBJ2-3|TRBD2|TRBV5-4|.
TGTGCCAGCAGCTCGATAGCGGGCACCACAGATACGCAGTATTTT
CASSSIAGTTDTQYF
>TRBJ2-7|.|TRBV7-9|.
TGTGCCAGCAGCTTAGTGGGGGCTACGATCTCCTACGAGCAGTACTTC
CASSLVGATISYEQYF
>TRBJ2-2|.|TRBV6-7|.
TGTGCCAGCAGTTACTCCCGAGCGGTAAAGGGGGTAACCGGGGAGCTGTTTTTT
CASSYSRAVKGVTGELFF
>TRBJ1-6|TRBD1|TRBV28|.
TGTGCCAGCAGTCCCGGTGACAGGGACCTTCACTTT
CASSPGDRDLHF
>TRBJ1-2|.|TRBV18|once
TGTGCCAGCTCACCAGGACTCACCTATGGCTACACCTTC
CASSPGLTYGYTF
>TRBJ1-4|.|TRBV7-2|.
TGTGCCAGCAGCTTAGATTATAGAGCTTCAACTAATGAAAAACTGTTTTTT
CASSLDYRASTNEKLFF
>TRBJ1-5|.|TRBV2|.
TGTGCCAGCAGTGACAGGTTGGGCAATCAGCCCCAGCATTTT
CASSDRLGNQPQHF
>TRBJ1-5|.|TRBV27|.
TGTGCCAGCAGTTTATCGCTTCAAGGGGTCCATAGCAATCAGCCCCAGCATTTT
CASSLSLQGVHSNQPQHF
>TRBJ1-5|TRBD1|TRBV27|.
TGTGCCAGCAGTTCCGGACAGGGGGGCAATCAGCCCCAGCATTTT
CASSSGQGGNQPQHF
>TRBJ2-2|.|TRBV29-1|.
TGCAGCTTCCGATCGAACACCGGGGAGCTGTTTTTT
CSFRSNTGELFF
>TRBJ1-6|.|TRBV5-1|.
TGCGCCAGCAGGCCTCGTGAGGGGTCGCTTAATTCACCCCTCCACTTT
CASRPREGSLNSPLHF
>TRBJ2-7|.|TRBV5-8|once
TGTGCCAGCAGCTTGGCCGCAGGCCTCTACGAGCAGTACTTC
CASSLAAGLYEQYF
>TRBJ2-2|.|TRBV18|.
TGTGCCAGCTCACCACCCACAGGAACGAGGAACACCGGGGAGCTGTTTTTT
CASSPPTGTRNTGELFF
>TRBJ2-5|TRBD2|TRBV6-6|.
TGTGCCAGCAGTCTTTCGACTAGCGGGGGGGAAGAGACCCAGTACTTC
CASSLSTSGGEETQYF
>TRBJ2-1|TRBD2|TRBV11-2|.
TGTGCCAGCAGCTTAAGCGGCCTAGCGGTCTACAATGAGCAGTTCTTC
CASSLSGLAVYNEQFF
>TRBJ1-2|.|TRBV18|few
TGTGCCAGCTCACCACAGGGGAACTTCGATGGCTACACCTTC
CASSPQGNFDGYTF
>TRBJ2-2|TRBD2|TRBV7-2|.
TGTGCCAGCAGCGGGAAAGGTCGAGCGGGGGCCTCGAACACCGGGGAGCTGTTTTTT
CASSGKGRAGASNTGELFF
>TRBJ1-1|.|TRBV7-9|.
TGTGCCAGCAGCCCAAGGGACAAACGATCGAACACTGAAGCTTTCTTT
CASSPRDKRSNTEAFF
>TRBJ1-5|.|TRBV9|.
TGTGCCAGCAGCGTAGACACAGGCAATCAGCCCCAGCATTTT
CASSVDTGNQPQHF
>TRBJ1-4|.|TRBV7-2|.
TGTGCCAGCAGCCTTAACGGGGGCCTCGAAAAACTGTTTTTT
CASSLNGGLEKLFF
>TRBJ2-1|TRBD2|TRBV27|.
TGTGCCAGCAGTTTAGGGAGGGATGAGCAGTTCTTC
CASSLGRDEQFF
>TRBJ1-6|.|TRBV28|.
TGTGCCAGCAGGTCTCTACAGGGTATCTCTATGGCCCTCCACTTT
CASRSLQGISMALHF
>TRBJ2-5|.|TRBV6-2/TRBV6-3|once
TGTGCCAGCAGTTACATGGGCGGACTTGAGGAAGAGACCCAGTACTTC
CASSYMGGLEEETQYF
>TRBJ1-1|TRBD1|TRBV5-6|.
TGTGCCAGCAGCTGGACAGGGACTGAAGCTTTCTTT
CASSWTGTEAFF
>TRBJ1-6|TRBD1|TRBV5-4|.
TGTGCCAGCAGCTTGGCACAGGGGAATAATTCACCCCTCCACTTT
CASSLAQGNNSPLHF
>TRBJ2-7|.|TRBV27|.
TGTGCCAGCAGTTATGGAGGGTGGGACGAGCAGTACTTC
CASSYGGWDEQYF
>TRBJ2-1|.|TRBV7-2|once
TGTGCCAGCAGCTTGGGGGGGGCCGGGACCAATGAGCAGTTCTTC
CASSLGGAGTNEQFF
>TRBJ2-2|TRBD1|TRBV7-2|.
TGTGCCAGCAGCCCCCGACAGGGCACCGGGGAGCTGTTTTTT
CASSPRQGTGELFF
>TRBJ2-7|TRBD1|TRBV6-6|.
TGTGCCAGCAGGGCATGGACAGGGATGGGCTACGAGCAGTACTTC
CASRAWTGMGYEQYF
>TRBJ1-3|TRBD1|TRBV7-8|.
TGTGCCAGCAGCTTAGAGTACAGGGGGCTCGTTGGAAACACCATATATTTT
CASSLEYRGLVGNTIYF
>TRBJ2-3|.|TRBV24-1|.
TGTGCCACCAGTGATTTGAAAATGTTGACAGATACGCAGTATTTT
CATSDLKMLTDTQYF
>TRBJ1-1|.|TRBV6-2/TRBV6-3|.
TGTGCCAGCAGTTACCGAGGGGCTCCCTCCCCCCTGAACACTGAAGCTTTCTTT
CASSYRGAPSPLNTEAFF
>TRBJ1-2|.|TRBV6-2/TRBV6-3|few
TGTGCCAGCAGTTACTCCCCGATTCCGGACAGCGCTTATGGCTACACCTTC
CASSYSPIPDSAYGYTF
>TRBJ1-2|.|TRBV6-5|.
TGTGCCAGCAGTCTGACAGCTTACACTAACTATGGCTACACCTTC
CASSLTAYTNYGYTF
>TRBJ1-2|TRBD1|TRBV7-2|.
TGTGCCAGCAGCTTAGCGACCGGGACAGGATATGGCTACACCTTC
CASSLATGTGYGYTF
>TRBJ1-2|.|TRBV2|.
TGTGCCAGCACCGCACAGGGAATCCCTAACTATGGCTACACCTTC
CASTAQGIPNYGYTF
>TRBJ2-2|.|TRBV20-1|few
TGCAGTGCTAGTCAGGGGAACACCGGGGAGCTGTTTTTT
CSASQGNTGELFF
>TRBJ2-7|TRBD1|TRBV6-5|.
TGTGCCAGCAGTTACACCGGGACAGGACGCTACGAGCAGTACTTC
CASSYTGTGRYEQYF
>TRBJ2-7|TRBD2|TRBV7-8|.
TGTGCCAGCAGCAGCCAGGGACTAGCCCACCTCTACTACGAGCAGTACTTC
CASSSQGLAHLYYEQYF
>TRBJ1-5|.|TRBV7-2|few
TGTGCCAGCAGCTTAGGTGGACAGACAGATCAGCCCCAGCATTTT
CASSLGGQTDQPQHF
>TRBJ2-1|TRBD1|TRBV5-1|.
TGCGCCAGCAGCAATCAGGGGGCAAATGAGCAGTTCTTC
CASSNQGANEQFF
>TRBJ1-2|TRBD1|TRBV7-2|.
TGTGCCAGCAGCCCGGACTGGGACAGGGTAGGCTACACCTTC
CASSPDWDRVGYTF
>TRBJ2-1|TRBD2|TRBV11-2|.
TGTGCCAGCAGCTTAGGGCTAGCGGGGTTCAATGAGCAGTTCTTC
CASSLGLAGFNEQFF
>TRBJ2-7|.|TRBV7-2|few
TGTGCCAGCAGCCCCAGCCCGGGGGCCCCAGGCTCCTACGAGCAGTACTTC
CASSPSPGAPGSYEQYF